This T cell receptor (beta chain) was observed in a study of cytomegalovirus exposure and HLA in healthy donors. This clone turned up a few times. Its target is not known. Trimming took 6 bases from V and 7 from J; bases not matched to a gene: 7. Germline loops: CDR1 MDHEN, CDR2 SYDVKM. This CDR3 region has 14 residues. Study-wide results and caveats: A missense DCLRE1C variant was associated with V- and J-gene trimming of TCR beta chains in a later analysis, and an independent cohort replicated the association. HLA alleles were associated with roughly 17,000 TCR beta sequences in a later analysis at 0.05 false discovery rate. There were some V segments, including TRBV6-2 and TRBV6-3, excluded as indistinguishable. With high specificity and sensitivity, the classifier reportedly diagnosed cytomegalovirus status.

PCR primers comprised 60 Vbeta and 13 Jbeta primers. Produced via immunoSEQ multiplex PCR; TCRdb's table is partial and in-frame only. The sample includes approximately 80,000 clones, around 68% of them seen just once. The clonotype comes from a woman aged 40 to 50 in good health and CMV-seropositive. Sequenced material: PBMCs. This chain uses TRBV28 with TRBJ1-4; 8 bases line up with TRBD1. CDR3 nucleotides: TGTGCCAGCAGGACCAGGGGGCAGGGTGAAAAACTGTTTTTT. It translates to CASRTRGQGEKLFF.